Below, 14 T cell receptor beta chains from the same sample are listed, as sequenced in a study of cytomegalovirus exposure and HLA in healthy donors. TCRdb's copy holds only in-frame clones and misses some; the assay was immunoSEQ multiplex PCR. This sample has about 140,000 clones, with approximately 86% found just once. Sample: PBMCs. The origin of the receptors is a woman between 18 and 29 years old in good health and CMV-seropositive.

The rearrangement links TRBV5-6 to TRBJ2-5, with TRBD2 matching 7 bases. J lost 5 bases, V lost 4 bases, and 8 bases had no gene match. The CDR3 runs to 14 residues. The germline V gene encodes CDR1 SGHDT and CDR2 YYEEEE. In DNA form, the CDR3 reads TGTGCCAGCAGCACGTACCGGGACTATGAGACCCAGTACTTC. Translation gives CASSTYRDYETQYF.

The chain has TRBV19 and TRBJ2-5, with 8 bases aligning to TRBD2. This CDR3 spans 15 amino acids. The germline gives CDR1 LNHDA, CDR2 SQIVND (reference sequence). Trimming took 5 bases from V and 1 from J; bases not matched to a gene: 6. The CDR3 spells CASSPLGGAQETQYF. In DNA form, the CDR3 reads TGTGCCAGTAGTCCTCTCGGGGGGGCCCAAGAGACCCAGTACTTC.

The chain recombines TRBV30 with TRBJ1-5; D may be TRBD1 (6 bases). Per the germline V gene, CDR1 is GTSNPN and CDR2 is SVGIG (reference sequence). The CDR3 sequence is 17 residues long. With 2 bases removed from V and 3 bases from J, the gap between germline ends came to 20 bases. The CDR3 reads CAWSRGGQGRYNQPQHF. The CDR3 DNA is TGTGCCTGGAGTAGGGGGGGGCAGGGAAGATACAATCAGCCCCAGCATTTT.

V is TRBV15 and J is TRBJ2-5; TRBD2 might be the D (7 bases). Germline CDR1 is LNHNV and CDR2 is YYDKDF (reference sequence). The V gene lost 7 bases and the J gene lost 5 bases, with 17 bases spanning the gap. This CDR3 has 14 amino acids. CDR3 region: CATNEGGAVETQYF. The DNA for the CDR3 is TGTGCCACCAACGAGGGGGGGGCCGTGGAGACCCAGTACTTC.

The chain uses TRBV6-5 and TRBJ1-1; the D gene is possibly TRBD1 (6 bases). Deletions cut 4 bases from V and 1 base from J, with 10 bases between. The germline V gene has CDR1 MNHEY and CDR2 SVGAGI. The CDR3 has 14 residues. CDR3: CASSSQGRNTEAFF. For the CDR3, the DNA is TGTGCCAGCAGTTCACAGGGCCGGAACACTGAAGCTTTCTTT.

The chain combines TRBV30 with TRBJ1-1, with a tentative D call TRBD1 (5 bases). The ends were cut back, 4 bases at V and 1 base at J, with 10 bases in the middle. CDR1 GTSNPN and CDR2 SVGIG come from the germline V gene (reference sequence). The CDR3 sequence is 13 residues long. CDR3 sequence reads: CAWIGTGNTEAFF. The CDR3 bases are TGTGCCTGGATAGGTACAGGGAACACTGAAGCTTTCTTT.

The V call is TRBV28, the J call TRBJ2-5; TRBD2 matches 7 bases. V trimming: 5 bases; J trimming: 2 bases; junction bases outside the gene matches: 11. CDR3 length equals 16 residues. The V gene's germline CDR1 is MDHEN and CDR2 SYDVKM. The CDR3 nucleotides read TGTGCCAGCAGTCCCCCGGGGGGTAGCGCTCAAGAGACCCAGTACTTC. Protein sequence: CASSPPGGSAQETQYF.

The chain combines TRBV5-4 with TRBJ2-1, with 9 bases fitting TRBD2. Germline CDR1 is SGHNT and CDR2 is YYREEE (reference sequence). The CDR3 is made up of 15 amino acids. V gave up 0 bases and J gave up 10 bases; unmatched junction bases: 8. The CDR3 coding sequence is TGTGCCAGCAGCTTGGAGGCTAGCGGGACGCGCGAGCAGTTCTTC. Protein product: CASSLEASGTREQFF. Full variable domain (rest looked up from reference TRBV5-4 and TRBJ2-1): ETGVTQSPTHLIKTRGQQVTLRCSSQSGHNTVSWYQQALGQGPQFIFQYYREEENGRGNFPPRFSGLQFPNYSSELNVNALELDDSALYLCASSLEASGTREQFFGPGTRLTVL.

The chain recombines TRBV7-9 with TRBJ2-2, with a weak D call TRBD1 (6 bases). CDR3 length: 13 residues. Germline assignment: CDR1 SEHNR and CDR2 FQNEAQ (reference sequence). Deletions cut 6 bases from V and 6 bases from J, with 11 bases between. The CDR3 region has the DNA TGTGCCAGCAGTCCCGGGACACCCGGGGAGCTGTTTTTT. The encoded protein is CASSPGTPGELFF.

The chain has TRBV7-2 and TRBJ2-7; 9 positions match TRBD1. Unmatched junction bases numbered 9, after V lost 5 bases and J lost 7 bases. CDR1 and CDR2 from the germline V gene are SGHTA and FQGNSA. The CDR3 runs to 14 residues. In DNA, the CDR3 is TGTGCCAGCAGCATTGGGACAGGGATGCGGGAGCAGTACTTC. Residues: CASSIGTGMREQYF.

The chain uses TRBV18 and TRBJ1-5; TRBD1 matches 7 bases. The CDR3 length is 15 residues. The J segment lost 4 bases and the V segment lost 6 bases, leaving 9 bases of the junction unmatched. The germline CDR1 and CDR2 sequences are KGHSH and LQKENI. The CDR3 here is CASSLGQTGNQPQHF. The CDR3 DNA follows: TGTGCCAGCTCCCTGGGACAGACCGGTAATCAGCCCCAGCATTTT.

V gene TRBV6-5 combines with J gene TRBJ1-3; D might be TRBD1 (5 bases). This CDR3 comprises 15 residues. Trimming removed 6 bases from V and 2 bases from J, with 14 bases in between. The germline CDR1 and CDR2 sequences are MNHEY and SVGAGI. CDR3 DNA sequence: TGTGCCAGCAGACGGGGGACGGCTACTGGAAACACCATATATTTT. Translation gives CASRRGTATGNTIYF.

This clone occurred a few times. The V gene is TRBV5-1, the J gene TRBJ2-7, with D possibly matching TRBD1 (5 bases). The CDR3 totals 12 residues. Trimming cost V 0 bases and J 5 bases, with 6 bases left between them. Germline-derived CDR1 and CDR2 are SGHRS and YFSETQ. CDR3 in amino acids: CASSLVGDEQYF. CDR3 bases: TGCGCCAGCAGCTTGGTAGGGGACGAGCAGTACTTC.

The V call is TRBV6-6, the J call TRBJ1-6, with D hard to call. The ends were cut back, 4 bases at V and 8 bases at J, with 6 bases in the middle. The germline gives CDR1 MNHNY, CDR2 SVGAGI (reference sequence). The CDR3 runs to 12 residues. The CDR3 nucleotides are TGTGCCAGCAGTTTCGTTGATTCACCCCTCCACTTT. Amino acids: CASSFVDSPLHF.